This is a list of T cell receptor beta chains from one sample in a study of shared clonotypes between healthy human individuals. TCRdb's table, derived via immunoSEQ multiplex PCR, lists solely in-frame clones and lacks some. The data contain around 2.1 million clones, 90% to 97% of them singletons. Sequencing was carried out using naive CD4+ T cells sorted from blood. These receptors came from a man between 18 and 35 years old in good health. Each CDR3 is given with its conserved first and last residue. Fields, in order: V gene, J gene, CDR3 protein.

v_call: TRBV10-2; j_call: TRBJ2-3; cdr3_aa: CASSRTSGSTDTQYF
v_call: TRBV19; j_call: TRBJ2-7; cdr3_aa: CASSMGRVGSEQYF
v_call: TRBV15; j_call: TRBJ2-7; cdr3_aa: CATSGYDRVKEQYF
v_call: TRBV6-5; j_call: TRBJ1-4; cdr3_aa: CASSTGWEKLFF
v_call: TRBV4-1; j_call: TRBJ2-3; cdr3_aa: CASSQGAGGAADTQYF
v_call: TRBV4-1; j_call: TRBJ2-1; cdr3_aa: CASSQDGGATLSYNEQFF
v_call: TRBV6-5; j_call: TRBJ2-1; cdr3_aa: CASSRGTSGMKKQFF
v_call: TRBV7-2; j_call: TRBJ2-7; cdr3_aa: CASSFHREREQYF
v_call: TRBV2; j_call: TRBJ1-1; cdr3_aa: CASMAQELPSLAFF
v_call: TRBV27; j_call: TRBJ2-3; cdr3_aa: CASSIRTSGGTDTQYF
v_call: TRBV5-4; j_call: TRBJ2-2; cdr3_aa: CASSLVSGGTGELFF
v_call: TRBV30; j_call: TRBJ2-5; cdr3_aa: CAWSVLWGETQYF
v_call: TRBV28; j_call: TRBJ2-5; cdr3_aa: CASSLGNQETQYF
v_call: TRBV7-9; j_call: TRBJ2-1; cdr3_aa: CASSLAPLAGDEQFF
v_call: TRBV2; j_call: TRBJ2-7; cdr3_aa: CASSPQYEQYF
v_call: TRBV4-1; j_call: TRBJ1-6; cdr3_aa: CASSQVGQGNSPLHF
v_call: TRBV5-1; j_call: TRBJ1-1; cdr3_aa: CASSLEGDIRNTEAFF
v_call: TRBV5-4; j_call: TRBJ2-7; cdr3_aa: CASSLRGGSSYEQYF
v_call: TRBV18; j_call: TRBJ1-2; cdr3_aa: CASSPPGTGGDYGDTF
v_call: TRBV7-9; j_call: TRBJ1-2; cdr3_aa: CASSSGLANLYGYTF
v_call: TRBV28; j_call: TRBJ1-5; cdr3_aa: CASSLPGRRGNQPQHF
v_call: TRBV12-5; j_call: TRBJ2-5; cdr3_aa: CASGLVAFQTQYF
v_call: TRBV6-6; j_call: TRBJ2-7; cdr3_aa: CASSNGQGETYEQYF
v_call: TRBV28; j_call: TRBJ1-1; cdr3_aa: CASSFKATGGTEAFF
v_call: TRBV11-1; j_call: TRBJ1-1; cdr3_aa: CAGSLGQGVGNTEAFF
v_call: TRBV28; j_call: TRBJ2-3; cdr3_aa: CASTDRDTQYF
v_call: TRBV9; j_call: TRBJ1-3; cdr3_aa: CASSVGASGNTIYF
v_call: TRBV7-9; j_call: TRBJ2-7; cdr3_aa: CASSLRMSSYEQYF
v_call: TRBV5-1; j_call: TRBJ2-3; cdr3_aa: CASSPGGGTDTQYF
v_call: TRBV27; j_call: TRBJ2-1; cdr3_aa: CASSSRGNNEQFF
v_call: TRBV9; j_call: TRBJ1-4; cdr3_aa: CASSVRGQTNEKLFF
v_call: TRBV30; j_call: TRBJ1-2; cdr3_aa: CAWDTSGKFLGGYTF
v_call: TRBV7-2; j_call: TRBJ1-1; cdr3_aa: CASSLAAAEAFF
v_call: TRBV6-6; j_call: TRBJ1-3; cdr3_aa: CASSQGAGNTIYF
v_call: TRBV6-1; j_call: TRBJ1-5; cdr3_aa: CASSEWGQGNQPQHF
v_call: TRBV6-5; j_call: TRBJ2-1; cdr3_aa: CASSYSGLAGSNEQFF
v_call: TRBV5-5; j_call: TRBJ1-6; cdr3_aa: CASSLRDIYNSPLHF
v_call: TRBV10-3; j_call: TRBJ2-5; cdr3_aa: CAARTEETQYF
v_call: TRBV5-5; j_call: TRBJ2-7; cdr3_aa: CASSLEDYEQYF
v_call: TRBV28; j_call: TRBJ1-5; cdr3_aa: CASSFTGWGNQPQHF
v_call: TRBV28; j_call: TRBJ1-5; cdr3_aa: CASSFAYQPQHF
v_call: TRBV5-4; j_call: TRBJ1-1; cdr3_aa: CASSFASGISEAFF
v_call: TRBV6-5; j_call: TRBJ1-4; cdr3_aa: CASSRTLLGEKLFF
v_call: TRBV29-1; j_call: TRBJ2-1; cdr3_aa: CSASSGTAGNEQFF
v_call: TRBV7-2; j_call: TRBJ1-4; cdr3_aa: CASRSVAGNEKLFF
v_call: TRBV29-1; j_call: TRBJ2-5; cdr3_aa: CSVTPQETQYF
v_call: TRBV11-2; j_call: TRBJ1-3; cdr3_aa: CASSLSLYSGNTIYF
v_call: TRBV4-1; j_call: TRBJ1-4; cdr3_aa: CASSQDLGAGKGEKLFF
v_call: TRBV28; j_call: TRBJ1-5; cdr3_aa: CASRIRQGARSESQHF
v_call: TRBV5-3; j_call: TRBJ1-2; cdr3_aa: CARSLRIPGSIPSYGYTF
v_call: TRBV14; j_call: TRBJ1-1; cdr3_aa: CASSQEVRSSHTEAFF
v_call: TRBV30; j_call: TRBJ2-7; cdr3_aa: CAWGTGFGKYF
v_call: TRBV7-9; j_call: TRBJ1-2; cdr3_aa: CASSLSAGNYGYTF
v_call: TRBV10-3; j_call: TRBJ1-1; cdr3_aa: CAIRGTGGENTEAFF
v_call: TRBV5-1; j_call: TRBJ1-1; cdr3_aa: CASSLNPGSTEAFF
v_call: TRBV10-3; j_call: TRBJ2-5; cdr3_aa: CAISESLAGEGTQYF
v_call: TRBV6-1; j_call: TRBJ1-2; cdr3_aa: CASSRQGSGNYGYTF
v_call: TRBV7-2; j_call: TRBJ1-1; cdr3_aa: CASRTQWGTEAFF
v_call: TRBV7-9; j_call: TRBJ1-2; cdr3_aa: CASSPLTQPLYGYTF
v_call: TRBV9; j_call: TRBJ1-1; cdr3_aa: CASSVGGALNTEAFF